Below, 28 T cell receptor beta chains from the same sample are listed, as sequenced in a study of response to subunit inactivated influenza vaccine. TCRdb used MiXCR to reprocess the RT-PCR reads, holding one entry per CDR3 protein. The sample lists 300,000 to 350,000 distinct CDR3 sequences, roughly 22% occurring once. The input for sequencing was PBMCs from blood, taken 21 months after vaccination. These receptors were obtained from a man in his fifties or sixties who received an inactivated influenza vaccine.

The sample holds a few counts of this clonotype. This rearrangement joins TRBV12-3 or TRBV12-4 to TRBJ2-7; D is perhaps TRBD1 (7 bases). Between the trimmed V and J ends, which lost 6 bases and 2 bases, there was a span of 17 bases. There are 15 residues in the CDR3. The CDR3 DNA reads as TGTGCCAGCAGGTCCAGGGGGGATGAGACCTACGAGCAGTACTTC. Protein product: CASRSRGDETYEQYF.

The V call is TRBV10-1, the J call TRBJ2-7, with D tentatively TRBD1 or TRBD2 (5 bases each). The V gene lost 4 bases and the J gene lost 3 bases, with 13 bases spanning the gap. Germline lookup yields CDR1 WNHNN and CDR2 SYGVQD (reference sequence). This CDR3 comprises 14 residues. The CDR3 nucleotides are TGCGCCAGCAGTGCAAGGGGAGCCCTCTACGAGCAGTACTTC. Translated, it gives CASSARGALYEQYF.

This chain links TRBV5-1 with TRBJ2-6; TRBD2 might be the D (6 bases). Deletions cut 3 bases from V and 5 bases from J, with 18 bases between. The CDR3 has 17 residues. Per germline, CDR1 SGHRS and CDR2 YFSETQ. CDR3 region: CASSSVPRGLWANVLTF. CDR3 bases: TGCGCCAGCAGCTCCGTGCCACGGGGGTTGTGGGCCAACGTCCTGACTTTC.

This clonotype has ten or more counts. V usage is TRBV6-1 and J usage is TRBJ1-5; D unresolved. CDR3 length: 15 amino acids. Germline CDR1 and CDR2: MNHNS and SASEGT. V was cut by 7 bases and J by 1 base, with 14 bases left in between. The CDR3 sequence is CASTLTPLSNQPQHF. The CDR3 region has the DNA TGTGCCAGCACCCTGACACCTTTGAGCAATCAGCCCCAGCATTTT.

In its sample, this clonotype was seen many times. V and J are TRBV12-3 or TRBV12-4 and TRBJ1-5; D unresolved. V lost 2 bases to trimming and J lost 0 bases, with 8 bases between them. The CDR3 sequence is 15 residues long. The CDR3 is CASSLTPYSNQPQHF. In nucleotides, the CDR3 is TGTGCCAGCAGTTTAACACCCTATAGCAATCAGCCCCAGCATTTT.

The chain combines TRBV20-1 with TRBJ2-6; 9 bases fit TRBD1. Unmatched junction bases numbered 6, after V lost 3 bases and J lost 0 bases. There are 17 residues in the CDR3. Germline CDR1 is DFQATT and CDR2 is SNEGSKA (reference sequence). Here the CDR3 reads CSARRDRDSSGANVLTF. The CDR3 coding sequence is TGCAGTGCTAGGCGGGACAGGGATTCCTCTGGGGCCAACGTCCTGACTTTC.

The rearrangement joins TRBV27 to TRBJ2-5; D unclear. V lost 8 bases and J 5 bases, leaving 18 bases between the germline ends. The CDR3 consists of 14 residues. CDR1 MNHEY and CDR2 SMNVEV come from the germline V gene (reference sequence). This chain's CDR3 is CASRNLRTRETQYF. CDR3 nucleotide sequence: TGTGCCAGCCGCAATCTCCGTACCAGGGAGACCCAGTACTTC.

The CDR3 nucleotides read TGCGCTACCGGGACAGGGGGCTTAGATACGCAGTATTTT. Translated: CATGTGGLDTQYF. The chain recombines TRBV4-1 with TRBJ2-3, with 12 bases that match TRBD1. The CDR3 has 13 residues. Germline CDR1 reads MGHRA; CDR2 reads YSYEKL.

The table lists this clonotype with many counts. The chain uses TRBV5-1 and TRBJ1-4, with a weak D call TRBD1 (6 bases). This CDR3 contains 15 residues. The germline V gene encodes CDR1 SGHRS and CDR2 YFSETQ. V lost 0 bases and J 7 bases, leaving 13 bases between the germline ends. The CDR3 DNA follows: TGCGCCAGCAGCTTGGTTGGGGGCGATAGTGAAAAACTGTTTTTT. This codes for CASSLVGGDSEKLFF.

The table lists this clonotype with a few counts. The CDR3 coding sequence is TGTGCCAGCAGTCCCGAGCTGGGGACCCAGTACTTC. This translates into CASSPELGTQYF. The genes are TRBV12-3 or TRBV12-4 and TRBJ2-5; D is ambiguous. V gave up 5 bases and J gave up 7 bases, with 11 bases separating them. This CDR3 is built from 12 residues.

The chain recombines TRBV15 with TRBJ1-5; a weak D match, TRBD1 (6 bases). Trimming cost V 0 bases and J 3 bases, with 12 bases left between them. This CDR3 is built from 16 residues. CDR1 LNHNV and CDR2 YYDKDF come from the germline V gene (reference sequence). The chain's CDR3 is CATSREWWTVNQPQHF. The CDR3 DNA sequence: TGTGCCACCAGCAGAGAATGGTGGACAGTCAATCAGCCCCAGCATTTT.

The chain uses TRBV7-9 and TRBJ2-2; possibly TRBD1 for D (5 bases). The CDR3 length is 11 residues. The V gene's germline CDR1 is SEHNR and CDR2 FQNEAQ (reference sequence). CDR3 residues: CVGQNTGELFF. The CDR3 coding sequence is TGTGTCGGACAGAACACCGGGGAGCTGTTTTTT.

V and J are TRBV3-1 and TRBJ1-1; TRBD1 might be the D (5 bases). The CDR3 spans 13 residues. Between the trimmed V and J ends, which lost 0 bases and 7 bases, there was a span of 9 bases. Germline V gene sequence: CDR1 LGHDT, CDR2 YNNKEL (reference sequence). The CDR3 region has the DNA TGTGCCAGCAGCCAAGATTTTGACAGTGAAGCTTTCTTT. It is translated as CASSQDFDSEAFF.

This clonotype appeared a few times. This chain joins TRBV19 and TRBJ1-6, with D maybe TRBD1 (6 bases). Looked up from germline, CDR1 is LNHDA and CDR2 is SQIVND (reference sequence). V shed 1 base and J shed 8 bases, with 9 bases lying between them. This CDR3 has 14 amino acids. The CDR3 loop reads CASSIGGGHSPLHF. In DNA form, the CDR3 reads TGTGCCAGTAGTATAGGTGGGGGCCATTCACCCCTCCACTTT.

The genes are TRBV15 and TRBJ1-6; a weak D match, TRBD1 (5 bases). The germline V and J ends were trimmed by 0 bases and 10 bases, with 10 bases remaining between them. The CDR3 extends over 14 amino acids. The germline CDR1 and CDR2 sequences are LNHNV and YYDKDF (reference sequence). The DNA of the CDR3 is TGTGCCACCAGCAGAGATCAAGGGGACTCACCCCTCCACTTT. Amino acid sequence: CATSRDQGDSPLHF.

Notes on this clonotype: This sequence may be a read error, since a much larger clone differs from it by one base. The chain joins TRBV9 to TRBJ2-1; a possible D gene is TRBD1 (5 bases). This CDR3 has 12 amino acids. CDR1 is SGDLS and CDR2 is YYNGEE in the germline V gene. CDR3 sequence: CASSVGGNAQFF. In DNA form, the CDR3 reads TGTGCCAGCAGCGTAGGGGGCAATGCGCAGTTCTTC.

This clonotype was picked up a small number of times. CDR3 sequence: CASSRAAGGSNSPLHF. CDR3 nucleotide sequence: TGTGCCAGCAGTCGGGCGGCAGGTGGCAGTAATTCACCCCTCCACTTT. J is TRBJ1-6 and V is TRBV6-1; D gene unclear. Germline assignment: CDR1 MNHNS and CDR2 SASEGT. Trimming cost V 5 bases and J 6 bases, with 17 bases left between them. This CDR3 is built from 16 residues.

This clonotype appeared a few times. V and J are TRBV9 and TRBJ2-1; TRBD2 matches at 8 bases. CDR3 length: 15 amino acids. Per germline, CDR1 SGDLS and CDR2 YYNGEE. J was trimmed by 5 bases and V by 1 base; bases with no gene match: 5. Here the CDR3 DNA reads TGTGCCAGCAGCGTATCGGGAGGGCCAAACAATGAGCAGTTCTTC. Amino acid sequence: CASSVSGGPNNEQFF.

Written as DNA, the CDR3 is TGTGCCAGCAGTCCAGGGTCGATTGAGACCCAGTACTTC. Translated: CASSPGSIETQYF. The chain combines TRBV28 with TRBJ2-5; TRBD1 is a possible D gene (5 bases). Germline CDR1 is MDHEN and CDR2 is SYDVKM. V lost 5 bases and J 5 bases, leaving 12 bases between the germline ends. This CDR3 region has 13 residues.

V gene TRBV25-1 combines with J gene TRBJ1-1; 9 nucleotides match TRBD1. The V and J ends lost 8 bases and 4 bases, in that order; junction bases with no gene match: 14. Germline V gene lookup returns CDR1 MGHDK and CDR2 SYGVNS. CDR3 length: 16 residues. In nucleotides, the CDR3 is TGTGCCAGCCAAGACAAAACAGGGGGCTATGGCACTGAAGCTTTCTTT. Amino acid sequence: CASQDKTGGYGTEAFF.

This clonotype was observed once. This chain connects TRBV6-2 or TRBV6-3 to TRBJ2-7; the D is unclear. Germline lookup yields CDR1 MNHEY and CDR2 SVGEGT. The CDR3 is made up of 14 amino acids. The ends were cut back, 0 bases at V and 2 bases at J, with 8 bases in the middle. For the CDR3, the DNA is TGTGCCAGCAGTTACTCCCCCAGCACCTACGAGCAGTACTTC. Its translation: CASSYSPSTYEQYF.

The chain has TRBV4-1 and TRBJ2-3; D not resolved. The V gene's germline CDR1 is MGHRA and CDR2 YSYEKL. The CDR3 has 17 residues. Trimming cost V 3 bases and J 5 bases, with 21 bases left between them. CDR3 bases: TGCGCCAGCAGCCAGGGCTGGATCAGCAAGGGTTTAGATACGCAGTATTTT. Protein product: CASSQGWISKGLDTQYF.

This clonotype has a count of ten or more. CDR3 DNA: TGTGCCAGCAGTTTATTCAGTGATAGGTATAGCAATCAGCCCCAGCATTTT. Its translation is CASSLFSDRYSNQPQHF. The chain recombines TRBV28 with TRBJ1-5; D unresolved. The CDR3 spans 17 residues. Germline lookup yields CDR1 MDHEN and CDR2 SYDVKM. The V and J ends lost 1 base and 0 bases respectively, with 13 bases between them. The variable domain in full, completed from reference TRBV28 and TRBJ1-5, reads DVKVTQSSRYLVKRTGEKVFLECVQDMDHENMFWYRQDPGLGLRLIYFSYDVKMKEKGDIPEGYSVSREKKERFSLILESASTNQTSMYLCASSLFSDRYSNQPQHFGDGTRLSIL.

The chain recombines TRBV7-9 with TRBJ1-2; TRBD1 might be the D (6 bases). Between the trimmed V and J ends, which lost 4 bases and 10 bases, there was a span of 13 bases. The V gene's germline CDR1 is SEHNR and CDR2 FQNEAQ (reference sequence). This CDR3 has 12 residues. CDR3 residues: CASSYGGAVYTF. CDR3 bases: TGTGCCAGCAGCTACGGGGGGGCCGTCTACACCTTC.

The table lists this clonotype with a few counts. The chain employs TRBV20-1 and TRBJ2-2; 7 positions match TRBD1. The CDR3 has 15 residues. The J segment lost 5 bases and the V segment lost 5 bases, leaving 11 bases of the junction unmatched. Per the germline V gene, CDR1 is DFQATT and CDR2 is SNEGSKA (reference sequence). CDR3 nucleotide sequence: TGCAGTGCTGGCCTACAGGGGATTCAAACCGGGGAGCTGTTTTTT. Translating gives CSAGLQGIQTGELFF.

CDR3 amino acids: CASSPALGAEGHGYTF. The CDR3, as DNA: TGTGCCAGCAGCCCTGCCTTAGGGGCTGAGGGTCATGGCTACACCTTC. The genes are TRBV9 and TRBJ1-2; TRBD1 is a possible D gene (5 bases). The CDR3 has 16 residues. The V end was cut by 4 bases, the J end by 6 bases, with 22 bases between. Germline V gene sequence: CDR1 SGDLS, CDR2 YYNGEE.

The chain is built from TRBV29-1 and TRBJ2-7, with D tentatively TRBD2 (6 bases). Germline V gene lookup returns CDR1 SQVTM and CDR2 ANQGSEA. V was clipped by 4 bases and J by 6 bases, with 10 bases between them. There are 11 residues in the CDR3. Written as DNA, the CDR3 is TGCAGCGTTGTAACGGGACTCGAGCAGTACTTC. Protein: CSVVTGLEQYF.

This chain joins TRBV7-2 and TRBJ2-7; perhaps TRBD2 as D (5 bases). V was pared by 5 bases and J by 3 bases, with 11 bases between. Per the germline V gene, CDR1 is SGHTA and CDR2 is FQGNSA. CDR3 size: 13 residues. CDR3 sequence reads: CASSPGIYYEQYF. CDR3 sequence (DNA): TGTGCCAGCAGCCCCGGGATTTACTACGAGCAGTACTTC.